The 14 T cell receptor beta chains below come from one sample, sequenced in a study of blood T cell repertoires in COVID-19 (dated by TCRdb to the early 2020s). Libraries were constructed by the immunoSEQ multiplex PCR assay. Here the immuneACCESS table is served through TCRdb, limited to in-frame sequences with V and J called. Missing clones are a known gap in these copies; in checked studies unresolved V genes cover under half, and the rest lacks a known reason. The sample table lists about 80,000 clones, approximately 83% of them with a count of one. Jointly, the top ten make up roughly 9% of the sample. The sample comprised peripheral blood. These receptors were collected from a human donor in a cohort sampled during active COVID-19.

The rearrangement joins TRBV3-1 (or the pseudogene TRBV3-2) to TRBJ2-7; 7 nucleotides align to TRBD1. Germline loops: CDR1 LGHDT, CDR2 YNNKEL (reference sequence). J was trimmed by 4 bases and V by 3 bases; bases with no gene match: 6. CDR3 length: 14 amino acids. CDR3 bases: TGTGCCAGCAGCCAGCTGGGACAGACTTACGAGCAGTACTTC. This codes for CASSQLGQTYEQYF.

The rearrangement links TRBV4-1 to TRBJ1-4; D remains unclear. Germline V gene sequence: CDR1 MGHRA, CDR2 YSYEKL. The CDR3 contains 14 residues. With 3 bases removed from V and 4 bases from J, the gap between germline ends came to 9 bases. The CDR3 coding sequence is TGCGCCAGCAGCCAGTTTGGACTTAATGAAAAACTGTTTTTT. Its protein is CASSQFGLNEKLFF.

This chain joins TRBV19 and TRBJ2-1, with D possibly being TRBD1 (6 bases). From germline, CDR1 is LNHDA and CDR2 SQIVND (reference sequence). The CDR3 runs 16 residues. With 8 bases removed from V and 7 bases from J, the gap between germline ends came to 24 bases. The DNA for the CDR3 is TGTGCCAGTTGCCCCAGTTTCGGCAGGGGCGGGAATGAGCAGTTCTTC. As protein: CASCPSFGRGGNEQFF.

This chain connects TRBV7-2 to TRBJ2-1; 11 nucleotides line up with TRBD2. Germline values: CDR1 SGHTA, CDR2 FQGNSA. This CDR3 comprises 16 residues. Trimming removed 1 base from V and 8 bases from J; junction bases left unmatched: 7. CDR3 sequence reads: CASSLVWLAGGYEQFF. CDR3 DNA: TGTGCCAGCAGCTTAGTGTGGCTAGCGGGGGGTTATGAGCAGTTCTTC.

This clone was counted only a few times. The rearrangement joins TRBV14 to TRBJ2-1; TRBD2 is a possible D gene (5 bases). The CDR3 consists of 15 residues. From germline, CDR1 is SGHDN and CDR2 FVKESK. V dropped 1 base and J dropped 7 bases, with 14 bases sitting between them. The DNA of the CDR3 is TGTGCCAGCAGCCAAGGAGGGTTTGAGGTAAATGAGCAGTTCTTC. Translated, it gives CASSQGGFEVNEQFF.

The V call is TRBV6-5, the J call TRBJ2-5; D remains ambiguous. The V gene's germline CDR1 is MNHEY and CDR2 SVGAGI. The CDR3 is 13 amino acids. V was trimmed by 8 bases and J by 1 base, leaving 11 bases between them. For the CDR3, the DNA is TGTGCCAGCTCGGCGGCCGGCCAAGAGACCCAGTACTTC. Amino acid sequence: CASSAAGQETQYF.

The CDR3 sequence is CSVPGTGLMNTEAFF. CDR3 in DNA: TGCAGCGTGCCCGGGACAGGACTCATGAACACTGAAGCTTTCTTT. The J gene is TRBJ1-1, the V gene TRBV29-1, with TRBD1 identical over 8 bases. From germline, CDR1 is SQVTM and CDR2 ANQGSEA. This CDR3 is built from 15 residues. V lost 6 bases, J lost 0 bases, and 9 bases stayed unmatched.

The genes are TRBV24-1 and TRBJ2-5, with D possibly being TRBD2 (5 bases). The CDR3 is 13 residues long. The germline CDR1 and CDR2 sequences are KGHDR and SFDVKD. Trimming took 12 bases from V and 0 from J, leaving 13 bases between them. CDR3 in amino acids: CASKAADQETQYF. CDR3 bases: TGTGCCTCAAAGGCAGCGGACCAAGAGACCCAGTACTTC.

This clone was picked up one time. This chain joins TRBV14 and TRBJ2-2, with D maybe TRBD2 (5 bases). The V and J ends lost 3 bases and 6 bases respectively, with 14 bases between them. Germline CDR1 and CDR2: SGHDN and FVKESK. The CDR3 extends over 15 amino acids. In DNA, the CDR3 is TGTGCCAGCAGCCAGCTACCGGGGTCCGCCGGGGAGCTGTTTTTT. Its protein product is CASSQLPGSAGELFF.

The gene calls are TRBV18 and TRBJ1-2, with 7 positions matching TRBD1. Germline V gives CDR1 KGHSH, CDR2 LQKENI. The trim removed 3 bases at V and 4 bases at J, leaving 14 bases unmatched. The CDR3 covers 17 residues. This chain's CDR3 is CASSPQVGGTAIYGYTF. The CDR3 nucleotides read TGTGCCAGCTCACCCCAGGTAGGAGGGACAGCGATCTATGGCTACACCTTC.

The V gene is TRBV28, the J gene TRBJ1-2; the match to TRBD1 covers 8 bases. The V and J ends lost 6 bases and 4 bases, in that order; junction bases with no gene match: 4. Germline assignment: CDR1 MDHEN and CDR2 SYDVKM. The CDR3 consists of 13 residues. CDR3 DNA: TGTGCCAGCAGAGGACAGGGCCTCTATGGCTACACCTTC. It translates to CASRGQGLYGYTF.

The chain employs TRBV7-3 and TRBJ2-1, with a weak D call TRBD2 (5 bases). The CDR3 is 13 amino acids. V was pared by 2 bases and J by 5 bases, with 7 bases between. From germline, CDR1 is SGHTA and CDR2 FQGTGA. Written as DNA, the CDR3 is TGTGCCAGCAGCTTAGACTATAACAATGAGCAGTTCTTC. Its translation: CASSLDYNNEQFF.

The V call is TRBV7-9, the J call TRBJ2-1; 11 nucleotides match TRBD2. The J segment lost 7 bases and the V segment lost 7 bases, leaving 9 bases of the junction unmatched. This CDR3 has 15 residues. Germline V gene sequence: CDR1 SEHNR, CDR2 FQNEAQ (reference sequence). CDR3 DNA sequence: TGTGCCAGCAACATCCTAGCGGGAGGCACTAATGAGCAGTTCTTC. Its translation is CASNILAGGTNEQFF.

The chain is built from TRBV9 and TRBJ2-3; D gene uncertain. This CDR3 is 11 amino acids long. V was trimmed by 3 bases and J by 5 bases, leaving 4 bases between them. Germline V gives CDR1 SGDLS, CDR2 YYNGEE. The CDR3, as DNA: TGTGCCAGCAGCGCGGGAGATACGCAGTATTTT. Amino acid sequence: CASSAGDTQYF. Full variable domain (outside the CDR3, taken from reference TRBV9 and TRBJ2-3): DSGVTQTPKHLITATGQRVTLRCSPRSGDLSVYWYQQSLDQGLQFLIQYYNGEERAKGNILERFSAQQFPDLHSELNLSSLELGDSALYFCASSAGDTQYFGPGTRLTVL.